The 22 T cell receptor beta chains below were found in one sample sequenced in a study of T cell responses to AZD1222 COVID-19 vaccine (TCRdb year 2021). The method was the immunoSEQ multiplex PCR assay. TCRdb provides this immuneACCESS table in a form limited to in-frame rearrangements. Some clones are lacking; in checked studies, under half of them reflect an unresolved V gene, and why the rest are absent is not known. Counted in this sample were about 150,000 clones; around 91% of them appeared once. The biggest ten clones account for approximately 5.3% of the sample. Reading the label with the study, this specimen's time point is: baseline before first vaccination. Here the sequenced sample was peripheral blood, taken on day 0 of AZD1222 vaccination. The receptors originated from an adult in good health.

Written as DNA, the CDR3 is TGCAGCGTCGCCCAAGAGACCCAGTACTTC. The encoded protein is CSVAQETQYF. This rearrangement joins TRBV29-1 to TRBJ2-5; no firm D call. CDR1 is SQVTM, CDR2 ANQGSEA, per germline. The CDR3 is made up of 10 amino acids. Trimming took off 6 bases at V and 1 base at J, with 3 bases between the two ends.

V is TRBV7-2 and J is TRBJ2-5, with D hard to call. Germline assignment: CDR1 SGHTA and CDR2 FQGNSA. V was pared by 8 bases and J by 1 base, with 11 bases between. The CDR3 consists of 13 residues. DNA of the CDR3: TGTGCCAGCCATACGCGGACCCAAGAGACCCAGTACTTC. This codes for CASHTRTQETQYF.

V usage is TRBV3-1 (or the pseudogene TRBV3-2) and J usage is TRBJ1-6; TRBD1 agrees at 9 bases. The CDR3 runs 16 residues. The trim removed 3 bases at V and 8 bases at J, leaving 8 bases unmatched. Looked up from germline, CDR1 is LGHDT and CDR2 is YNNKEL (reference sequence). This CDR3 reads CASSQGSGTGYSPLHF. DNA for the CDR3: TGTGCCAGCAGCCAGGGTTCCGGGACAGGGTATTCACCCCTCCACTTT.

The chain employs TRBV5-8 and TRBJ2-5, with a weak D call TRBD1 (6 bases). The CDR3 loop spans 16 amino acids. Germline V gene sequence: CDR1 SGHTS, CDR2 YDEGEE. The germline V and J ends were trimmed by 4 bases and 2 bases, with 18 bases remaining between them. DNA of the CDR3: TGTGCCAGCAGCAAGTCTATCTGGACAGCTCAAGAGACCCAGTACTTC. It is translated as CASSKSIWTAQETQYF.

The rearrangement uses TRBV6-5 and TRBJ2-7; TRBD1 is a possible D gene (7 bases). CDR1 and CDR2 from the germline V gene are MNHEY and SVGAGI. V shed 7 bases and J shed 0 bases, with 13 bases lying between them. This CDR3 contains 14 residues. This CDR3 reads CASNQGGTSYEQYF. The CDR3 region has the DNA TGTGCCAGCAACCAGGGGGGTACCTCCTACGAGCAGTACTTC.

This clone was recorded only once. V usage is TRBV6-4 and J usage is TRBJ2-7; no clear D. Germline CDR1 is MRHNA and CDR2 is SNTAGT. The CDR3 totals 13 residues. The V end lost 5 bases, the J end lost 3 bases, and 11 bases lay between the germline ends. CDR3 DNA: TGTGCCAGCAGTCCGGGTCCTAACTACGAGCAGTACTTC. It codes for CASSPGPNYEQYF.

The rearrangement uses TRBV6-5 and TRBJ2-6; D is tentatively TRBD1 or TRBD2 (5 bases each). Germline values: CDR1 MNHEY, CDR2 SVGAGI. Trimming took off 2 bases at V and 2 bases at J, with 10 bases between the two ends. The CDR3 has 16 amino acids. Written as DNA, the CDR3 is TGTGCCAGCAGTTACGAGGGGACGACTGGGGCCAACGTCCTGACTTTC. Translating gives CASSYEGTTGANVLTF.

This rearrangement joins TRBV4-2 to TRBJ2-7; 15 bases fit TRBD2. V lost 2 bases and J lost 7; bases outside the gene matches: 12. The germline CDR1 and CDR2 sequences are LGHNA and YNFKEQ. The CDR3 spans 18 residues. The CDR3 region is CASSQLGLAGGRRGEQYF. For the CDR3, the DNA is TGTGCCAGCAGCCAACTGGGACTAGCGGGAGGTAGGAGGGGTGAGCAGTACTTC.

The CDR3 loop reads CASSGTSGRTYEQFF. The CDR3 coding sequence is TGTGCCAGCAGTGGGACTAGCGGGAGGACATATGAGCAGTTCTTC. The V and J genes are TRBV2 and TRBJ2-1; TRBD2 agrees at 14 bases. The germline V gene encodes CDR1 SNHLY and CDR2 FYNNEI. The CDR3 covers 15 residues. Trimming cost V 4 bases and J 8 bases; bases outside gene matches: 4.

V usage is TRBV5-1 and J usage is TRBJ2-2; D possibly corresponds to TRBD2 (6 bases). V was trimmed by 4 bases and J by 4 bases, leaving 14 bases between them. The CDR3 covers 15 residues. Per the germline V gene, CDR1 is SGHRS and CDR2 is YFSETQ. The CDR3, as DNA: TGCGCCAGCAGCCCGACTAGATTGGGCACCGGGGAGCTGTTTTTT. Residues: CASSPTRLGTGELFF.

The chain carries TRBV27 and TRBJ2-7; TRBD2 aligns across 9 bases. This CDR3 has 15 residues. The V gene's germline CDR1 is MNHEY and CDR2 SMNVEV (reference sequence). The V and J ends lost 6 bases and 2 bases, in that order; junction bases with no gene match: 8. Written as DNA, the CDR3 is TGTGCCAGCAGCCTGGCTAGCGGGACCGCCTACGAGCAGTACTTC. Translated, it gives CASSLASGTAYEQYF.

This clone occurred once. V and J are TRBV12-3 or TRBV12-4 and TRBJ2-5; TRBD1 might be the D (7 bases). This CDR3 is 12 amino acids long. V gave up 4 bases and J gave up 5 bases, with 8 bases separating them. CDR3 nucleotides: TGTGCCAGCAGTTCAGGGGGGGAGACCCAGTACTTC. This encodes CASSSGGETQYF.

The V and J genes are TRBV12-3 or TRBV12-4 and TRBJ2-2; D is undetermined. The CDR3 is 12 residues long. The germline V and J ends were trimmed by 6 bases and 2 bases, with 4 bases remaining between them. The CDR3 nucleotides read TGTGCCAGCAGATCTAACACCGGGGAGCTGTTTTTT. The encoded protein is CASRSNTGELFF.

The chain couples TRBV6-5 to TRBJ2-7, with 7 bases aligning to TRBD1. The CDR3 consists of 14 residues. Germline CDR1 and CDR2: MNHEY and SVGAGI. V gave up 6 bases and J gave up 3 bases; unmatched junction bases: 8. The CDR3 spells CASRVSDRYYEQYF. The DNA for the CDR3 is TGTGCCAGCAGGGTTTCGGACAGGTACTACGAGCAGTACTTC.

The chain uses TRBV18 and TRBJ1-2; D is undetermined. Germline values: CDR1 KGHSH, CDR2 LQKENI. V was pared by 0 bases and J by 6 bases, with 11 bases between. CDR3 length: 14 residues. Here the CDR3 reads CASSPPILPDGYTF. Written as DNA, the CDR3 is TGTGCCAGCTCACCACCGATCCTCCCGGATGGCTACACCTTC.

A few counts support this clone. CDR3 in amino acids: CASRWTGEDNEQFF. DNA for the CDR3: TGTGCCAGCAGATGGACAGGGGAGGACAATGAGCAGTTCTTC. J is TRBJ2-1 and V is TRBV27; 9 positions agree with TRBD1. CDR1 and CDR2 (germline): MNHEY, SMNVEV (reference sequence). The CDR3 sequence is 14 residues long. J lost 5 bases, V lost 6 bases, and 5 bases had no gene match.

This sequence joins TRBV6-5 and TRBJ1-4; a weak D match, TRBD1 (5 bases). V shed 11 bases and J shed 2 bases, with 15 bases lying between them. Germline V gene data show CDR1 as MNHEY and CDR2 as SVGAGI. The length of the CDR3 is 14 residues. The CDR3 nucleotides are TGTGCCGGGGGACCTTCGAGGACTAATGAAAAACTGTTTTTT. Protein product: CAGGPSRTNEKLFF.

The V and J genes are TRBV28 and TRBJ1-3, with a weak D call TRBD1 (5 bases). The CDR3 loop spans 15 amino acids. The V and J ends lost 8 bases and 4 bases respectively, with 18 bases between them. Germline-derived CDR1 and CDR2 are MDHEN and SYDVKM. The CDR3, as DNA: TGTGCCAGCTCCATTGGGGGGACGGGGGGAAACACCATATATTTT. This sequence encodes CASSIGGTGGNTIYF. Complete variable domain (other parts from reference TRBV28 and TRBJ1-3): DVKVTQSSRYLVKRTGEKVFLECVQDMDHENMFWYRQDPGLGLRLIYFSYDVKMKEKGDIPEGYSVSREKKERFSLILESASTNQTSMYLCASSIGGTGGNTIYFGEGSWLTVV.

This clone was observed a few times. This chain joins TRBV14 and TRBJ2-3; the D is unclear. CDR3 size: 13 residues. CDR1 is SGHDN and CDR2 is FVKESK in the germline V gene. The ends were cut back, 6 bases at V and 0 bases at J, with 7 bases in the middle. This CDR3 is CASREGSTDTQYF. The CDR3 nucleotides read TGTGCCAGCAGGGAAGGGAGCACAGATACGCAGTATTTT.

This chain joins TRBV25-1 and TRBJ2-7, with 7 bases fitting TRBD2. CDR3 size: 15 residues. The junction had 8 bases not matched to a gene; V was cut back by 3 bases and J by 3 bases. CDR1 is MGHDK and CDR2 is SYGVNS in the germline V gene. The CDR3 is CASSDSGTTYYEQYF. CDR3 sequence (DNA): TGTGCCAGCAGTGACTCCGGGACTACCTACTACGAGCAGTACTTC.

This clone came up once. This chain connects TRBV11-2 to TRBJ2-7; 8 bases align to TRBD1. Germline CDR1 reads SGHAT; CDR2 reads FQNNGV. Trimming removed 5 bases from V and 5 bases from J; junction bases left unmatched: 14. The CDR3 runs 16 residues. The CDR3, as DNA: TGTGCCAGCAGCGCAGGGACAGGCTTCTTAGGGGACGAGCAGTACTTC. This translates into CASSAGTGFLGDEQYF.

The chain recombines TRBV6-2 or TRBV6-3 with TRBJ1-5; D is unresolved. This CDR3 has 14 residues. Germline values: CDR1 MNHEY, CDR2 SVGEGT. The ends were cut back, 2 bases at V and 1 base at J, with 6 bases in the middle. CDR3 coding DNA: TGTGCCAGCAGTTACCTGATGAGCAATCAGCCCCAGCATTTT. Translated: CASSYLMSNQPQHF.